The rows below give T cell receptor beta chains drawn from one sample of a study of regulatory T cells in long-lasting Graves disease. One entry per CDR3 protein, called by TCRdb with MiXCR from the multiplex PCR reads. The table lists around 300,000 distinct CDR3 sequences, roughly a fifth of them singletons. Here the sequenced sample was peripheral blood mononuclear cells (PBMCs), taken when the disease was refractory, from a patient treated with antithyroid drugs. These receptor sequences come from a female donor with Graves disease. Each CDR3 is given with its conserved first and last residue. D genes are given only for firm matches.

len	j_gene	d_gene	v_gene	CDR3aa
13	TRBJ1-1	-	TRBV3-1	CASSQEGGSVAFF
15	TRBJ1-2	-	TRBV11-2	CASSLSPGDRAGYTF
20	TRBJ2-2	-	TRBV12-3/TRBV12-4	CASSPVGYWGREANTGELFF
13	TRBJ1-1	-	TRBV24-1	CATRETGNTEAFF
15	TRBJ1-2	TRBD1	TRBV28	CASVNPTGGAYGYTF
13	TRBJ2-7	-	TRBV30	CAWSGRISYEQYF
15	TRBJ1-3	-	TRBV12-3/TRBV12-4	CASSSAGLSGNTIYF
15	TRBJ2-3	TRBD2	TRBV6-5	CASSYAGVGTDTQYF
14	TRBJ2-7	-	TRBV12-3/TRBV12-4	CASSFGAGSYEQYF
16	TRBJ2-4	-	TRBV28	CASSARWGRAKNIQYF
15	TRBJ2-3	-	TRBV5-1	CASSSGTLSTDTQYF
15	TRBJ2-7	TRBD2	TRBV4-3	CASSQDYGRAYEQYF
15	TRBJ1-5	-	TRBV10-3	CAISEGRNSNQPQHF
14	TRBJ1-6	TRBD1	TRBV28	CASSRNDRASPLHF
15	TRBJ2-7	-	TRBV2	CASSEAPGLIYEQYF
13	TRBJ2-7	TRBD1	TRBV6-1	CASTRDRGYEQYF
15	TRBJ2-1	TRBD1	TRBV27	CASSYRETGANEQFF
14	TRBJ1-1	TRBD1	TRBV30	CAWSVRDRATEAFF
15	TRBJ2-7	-	TRBV6-2/TRBV6-3	CASSYFRGNTYEQYF
14	TRBJ2-7	-	TRBV18	CASSPPSLSYEQYF
17	TRBJ2-5	TRBD2	TRBV7-2	CASSLVGRGRAGETQYF
20	TRBJ2-7	TRBD1	TRBV6-1	CASSRLIGTGRFSISYEQYF
15	TRBJ2-1	TRBD2	TRBV2	CASRASGDLYNEQFF
16	TRBJ2-2	-	TRBV9	CASSTTPGRNTGELFF
15	TRBJ2-5	TRBD2	TRBV5-1	CASRAGLAGGETQYF
14	TRBJ2-7	TRBD2	TRBV28	CASSPPGTSYEQYF
13	TRBJ1-3	-	TRBV5-4	CASSQELANTIYF
14	TRBJ2-7	-	TRBV20-1	CSARGTQDSYEQYF
15	TRBJ1-3	-	TRBV4-2	CASSQVASTGNTIYF
14	TRBJ1-6	-	TRBV12-3/TRBV12-4	CASRRTPDNSPLHF